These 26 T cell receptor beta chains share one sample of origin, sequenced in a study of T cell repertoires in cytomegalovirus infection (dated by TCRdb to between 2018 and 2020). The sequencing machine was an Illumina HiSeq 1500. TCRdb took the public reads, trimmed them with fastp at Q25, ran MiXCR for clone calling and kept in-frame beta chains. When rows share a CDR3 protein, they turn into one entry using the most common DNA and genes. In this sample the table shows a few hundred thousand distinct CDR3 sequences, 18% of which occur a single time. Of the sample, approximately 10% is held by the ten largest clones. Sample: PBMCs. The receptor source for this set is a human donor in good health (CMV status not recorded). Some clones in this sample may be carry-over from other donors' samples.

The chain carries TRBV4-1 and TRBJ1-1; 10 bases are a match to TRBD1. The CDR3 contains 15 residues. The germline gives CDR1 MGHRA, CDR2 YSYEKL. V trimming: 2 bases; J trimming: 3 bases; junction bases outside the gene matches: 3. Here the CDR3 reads CASSQSGTGDTEAFF. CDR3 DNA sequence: TGCGCCAGCAGCCAATCGGGGACAGGGGACACTGAAGCTTTCTTT.

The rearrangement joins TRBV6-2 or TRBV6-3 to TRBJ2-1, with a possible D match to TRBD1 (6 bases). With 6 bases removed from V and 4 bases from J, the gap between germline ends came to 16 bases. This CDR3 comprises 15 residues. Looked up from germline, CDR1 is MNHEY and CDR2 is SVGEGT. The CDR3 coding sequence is TGTGCCAGCAGAACAGGGTTCGGGTCGTACAATGAGCAGTTCTTC. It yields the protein CASRTGFGSYNEQFF.

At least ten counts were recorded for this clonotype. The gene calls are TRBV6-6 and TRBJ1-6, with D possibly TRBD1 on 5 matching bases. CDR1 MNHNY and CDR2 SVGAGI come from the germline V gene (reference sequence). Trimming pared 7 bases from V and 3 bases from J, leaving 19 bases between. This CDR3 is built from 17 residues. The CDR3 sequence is CASTTTGGALYNSPLHF. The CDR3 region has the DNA TGTGCCAGCACCACCACTGGAGGGGCGCTCTATAATTCACCCCTCCACTTT.

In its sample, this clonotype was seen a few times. The CDR3 bases are TGTGCCAGCAGTTCCCCGAACAGGGGTAGGGAAAAACTGTTTTTT. It codes for CASSSPNRGREKLFF. The chain combines TRBV28 with TRBJ1-4; 7 bases are a match to TRBD1. Germline V gene data show CDR1 as MDHEN and CDR2 as SYDVKM. CDR3 length: 15 residues. Trimming removed 4 bases from V and 8 bases from J; junction bases left unmatched: 10.

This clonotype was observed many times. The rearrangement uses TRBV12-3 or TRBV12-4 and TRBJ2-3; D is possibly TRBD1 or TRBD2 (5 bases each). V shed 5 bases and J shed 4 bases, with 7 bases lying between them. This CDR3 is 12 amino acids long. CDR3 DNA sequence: TGTGCCAGCAGTGAGGGGTCAGATACGCAGTATTTT. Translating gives CASSEGSDTQYF.

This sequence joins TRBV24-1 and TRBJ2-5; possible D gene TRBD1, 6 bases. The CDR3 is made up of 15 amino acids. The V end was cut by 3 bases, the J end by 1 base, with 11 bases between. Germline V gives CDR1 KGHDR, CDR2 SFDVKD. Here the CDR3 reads CATSDPGQSQETQYF. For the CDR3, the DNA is TGTGCCACCAGTGATCCCGGACAGTCCCAAGAGACCCAGTACTTC.

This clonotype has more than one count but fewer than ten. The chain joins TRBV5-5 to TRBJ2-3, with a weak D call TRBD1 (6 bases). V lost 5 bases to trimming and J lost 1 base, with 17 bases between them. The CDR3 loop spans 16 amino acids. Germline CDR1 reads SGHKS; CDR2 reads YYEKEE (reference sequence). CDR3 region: CASSMREGGGTDTQYF. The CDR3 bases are TGTGCCAGCAGTATGAGAGAAGGGGGAGGCACAGATACGCAGTATTTT.

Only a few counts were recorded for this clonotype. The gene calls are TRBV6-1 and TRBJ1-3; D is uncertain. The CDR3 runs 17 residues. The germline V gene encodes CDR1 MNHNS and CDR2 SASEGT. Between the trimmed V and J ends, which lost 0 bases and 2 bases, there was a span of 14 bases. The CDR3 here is CASSEAPGSITGNTIYF. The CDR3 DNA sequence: TGTGCCAGCAGTGAAGCGCCCGGCAGCATAACTGGAAACACCATATATTTT.

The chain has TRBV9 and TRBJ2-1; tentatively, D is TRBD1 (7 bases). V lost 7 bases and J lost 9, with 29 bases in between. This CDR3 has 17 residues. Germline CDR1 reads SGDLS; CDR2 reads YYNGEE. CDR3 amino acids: CASGLDRDRGRLGEQFF. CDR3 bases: TGTGCCAGCGGGCTCGACAGGGATAGGGGGAGGTTGGGTGAGCAGTTCTTC.

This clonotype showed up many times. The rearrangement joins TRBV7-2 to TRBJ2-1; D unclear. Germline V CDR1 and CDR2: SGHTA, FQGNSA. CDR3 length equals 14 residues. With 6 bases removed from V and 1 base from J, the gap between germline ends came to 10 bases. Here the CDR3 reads CASSKQESYNEQFF. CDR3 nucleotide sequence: TGTGCCAGCAGTAAGCAGGAGTCCTACAATGAGCAGTTCTTC. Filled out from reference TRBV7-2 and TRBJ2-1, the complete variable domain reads GAGVSQSPSNKVTEKGKDVELRCDPISGHTALYWYRQSLGQGLEFLIYFQGNSAPDKSGLPSDRFSAERTGGSVSTLTIQRTQQEDSAVYLCASSKQESYNEQFFGPGTRLTVL.

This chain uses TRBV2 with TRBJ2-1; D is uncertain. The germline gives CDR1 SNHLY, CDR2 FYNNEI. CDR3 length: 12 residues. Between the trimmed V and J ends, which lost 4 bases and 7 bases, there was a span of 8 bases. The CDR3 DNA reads TGTGCCAGCAGTGCGGGTTTGAATGAGCAGTTCTTC. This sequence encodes CASSAGLNEQFF.

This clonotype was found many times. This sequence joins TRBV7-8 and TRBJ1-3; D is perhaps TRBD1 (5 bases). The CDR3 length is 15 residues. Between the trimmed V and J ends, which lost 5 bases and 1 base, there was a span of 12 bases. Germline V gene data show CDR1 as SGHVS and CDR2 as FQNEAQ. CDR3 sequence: CASSLEGSSGNTIYF. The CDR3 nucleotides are TGTGCCAGCAGCCTCGAGGGGAGTTCTGGAAACACCATATATTTT.

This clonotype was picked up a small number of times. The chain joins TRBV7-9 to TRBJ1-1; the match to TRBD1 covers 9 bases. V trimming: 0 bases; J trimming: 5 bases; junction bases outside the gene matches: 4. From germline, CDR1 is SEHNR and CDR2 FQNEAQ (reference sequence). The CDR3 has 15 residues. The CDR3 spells CASSLARTGVTEAFF. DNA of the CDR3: TGTGCCAGCAGCTTAGCACGGACAGGGGTGACTGAAGCTTTCTTT.

The CDR3 is CASSLEALNQPQHF. The CDR3 DNA is TGTGCCAGCAGCTTGGAGGCACTTAATCAGCCCCAGCATTTT. The chain is built from TRBV5-5 and TRBJ1-5, with unresolved D. The germline gives CDR1 SGHKS, CDR2 YYEKEE (reference sequence). The germline V and J ends were trimmed by 0 bases and 4 bases, with 8 bases remaining between them. The CDR3 covers 14 residues.

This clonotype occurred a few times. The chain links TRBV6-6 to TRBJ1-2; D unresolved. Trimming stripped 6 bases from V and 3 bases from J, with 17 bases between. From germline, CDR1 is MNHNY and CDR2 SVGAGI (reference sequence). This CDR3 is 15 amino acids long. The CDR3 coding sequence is TGTGCCAGCAGAATTTACCGAGGGAGTGACTATGGCTACACCTTC. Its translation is CASRIYRGSDYGYTF.

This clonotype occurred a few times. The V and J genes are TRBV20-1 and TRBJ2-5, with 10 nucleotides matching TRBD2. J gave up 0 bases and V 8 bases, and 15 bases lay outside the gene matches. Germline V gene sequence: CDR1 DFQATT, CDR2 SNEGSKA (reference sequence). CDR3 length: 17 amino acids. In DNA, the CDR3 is TGCAGTCCTTCCGCGGGGTTGACTAGCGGGTACCAAGAGACCCAGTACTTC. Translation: CSPSAGLTSGYQETQYF.

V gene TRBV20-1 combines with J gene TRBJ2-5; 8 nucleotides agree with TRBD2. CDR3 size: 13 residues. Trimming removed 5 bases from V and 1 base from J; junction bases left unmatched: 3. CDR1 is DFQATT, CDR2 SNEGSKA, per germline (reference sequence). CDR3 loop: CSAYTSGQETQYF. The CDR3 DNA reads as TGCAGTGCTTACACTAGCGGCCAAGAGACCCAGTACTTC.

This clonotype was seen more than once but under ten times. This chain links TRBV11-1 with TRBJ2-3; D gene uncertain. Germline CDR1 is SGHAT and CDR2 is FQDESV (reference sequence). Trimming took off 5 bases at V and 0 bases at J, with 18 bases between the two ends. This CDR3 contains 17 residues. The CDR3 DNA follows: TGTGCCAGCAGCCCCCGGATGGCCGCGGAAAGCACAGATACGCAGTATTTT. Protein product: CASSPRMAAESTDTQYF.

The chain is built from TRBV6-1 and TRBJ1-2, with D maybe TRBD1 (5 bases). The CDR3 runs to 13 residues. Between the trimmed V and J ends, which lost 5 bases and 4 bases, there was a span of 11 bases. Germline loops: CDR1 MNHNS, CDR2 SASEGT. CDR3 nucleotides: TGTGCCAGCAGTATCACAGGTAGCTATGGCTACACCTTC. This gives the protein CASSITGSYGYTF.

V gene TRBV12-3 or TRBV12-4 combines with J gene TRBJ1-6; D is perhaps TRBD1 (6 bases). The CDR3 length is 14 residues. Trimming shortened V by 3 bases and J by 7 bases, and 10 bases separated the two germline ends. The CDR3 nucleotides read TGTGCCAGCAGTTTCGGGGGGCTAAATTCACCCCTCCACTTT. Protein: CASSFGGLNSPLHF.

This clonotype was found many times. The CDR3 nucleotides are TGTGCCAGCAGCTTAAGCCTTCTTAGCACTGAAGCTTTCTTT. Amino acids: CASSLSLLSTEAFF. The J gene is TRBJ1-1, the V gene TRBV7-2; D gene unclear. This CDR3 is 14 amino acids long. Germline V lookup: CDR1 SGHTA, CDR2 FQGNSA. Trimming took off 2 bases at V and 4 bases at J, with 11 bases between the two ends.

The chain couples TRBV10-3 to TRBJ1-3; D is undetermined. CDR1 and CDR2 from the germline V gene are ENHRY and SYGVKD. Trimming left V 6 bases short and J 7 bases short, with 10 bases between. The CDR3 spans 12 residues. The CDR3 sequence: CAIRPRENTIYF. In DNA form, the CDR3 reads TGTGCCATCAGGCCCCGCGAGAACACCATATATTTT.

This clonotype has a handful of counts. CDR3 region: CASSLDTEDNQPQHF. The CDR3 DNA reads as TGTGCCAGCAGCTTAGACACAGAAGACAATCAGCCCCAGCATTTT. This chain uses TRBV7-6 with TRBJ1-5; D not resolved. CDR3 length equals 15 residues. V dropped 1 base and J dropped 3 bases, with 10 bases sitting between them. Germline CDR1 is SGHVS and CDR2 is FNYEAQ.

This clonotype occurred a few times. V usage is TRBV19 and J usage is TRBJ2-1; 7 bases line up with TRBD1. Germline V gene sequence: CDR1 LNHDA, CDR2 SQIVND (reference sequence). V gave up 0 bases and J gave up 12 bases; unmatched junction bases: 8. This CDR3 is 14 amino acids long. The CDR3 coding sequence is TGTGCCAGTAGTATAGAAGGGACAGAAAATTGGCAGTTCTTC. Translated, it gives CASSIEGTENWQFF.

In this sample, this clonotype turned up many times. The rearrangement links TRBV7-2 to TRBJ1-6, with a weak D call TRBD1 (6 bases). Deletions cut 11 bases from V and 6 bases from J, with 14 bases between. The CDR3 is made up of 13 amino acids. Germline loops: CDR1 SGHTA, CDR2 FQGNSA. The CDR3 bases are TGTGCCTCAAGACAGGAACCTAATTCACCCCTCCACTTT. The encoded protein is CASRQEPNSPLHF.

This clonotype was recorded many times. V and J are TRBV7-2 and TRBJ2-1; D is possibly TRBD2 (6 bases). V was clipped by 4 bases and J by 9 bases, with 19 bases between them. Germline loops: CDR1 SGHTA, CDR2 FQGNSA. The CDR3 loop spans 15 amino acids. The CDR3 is CASSSRGLGMTEQFF. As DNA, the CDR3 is TGTGCCAGCAGCTCCCGGGGACTGGGGATGACTGAGCAGTTCTTC.